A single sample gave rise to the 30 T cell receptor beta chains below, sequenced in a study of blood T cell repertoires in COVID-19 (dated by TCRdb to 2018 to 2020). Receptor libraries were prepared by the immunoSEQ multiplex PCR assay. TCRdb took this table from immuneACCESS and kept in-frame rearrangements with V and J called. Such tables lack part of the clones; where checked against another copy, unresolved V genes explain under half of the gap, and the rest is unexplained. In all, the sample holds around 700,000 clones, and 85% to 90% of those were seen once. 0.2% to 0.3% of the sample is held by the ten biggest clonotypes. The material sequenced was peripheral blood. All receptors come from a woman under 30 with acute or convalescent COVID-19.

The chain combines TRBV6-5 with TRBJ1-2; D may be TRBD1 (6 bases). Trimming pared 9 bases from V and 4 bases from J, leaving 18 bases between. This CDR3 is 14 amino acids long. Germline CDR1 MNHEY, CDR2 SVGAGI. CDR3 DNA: TGTGCCAGTACAGAATCTGGGGGGGCCTATGGCTACACCTTC. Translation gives CASTESGGAYGYTF.

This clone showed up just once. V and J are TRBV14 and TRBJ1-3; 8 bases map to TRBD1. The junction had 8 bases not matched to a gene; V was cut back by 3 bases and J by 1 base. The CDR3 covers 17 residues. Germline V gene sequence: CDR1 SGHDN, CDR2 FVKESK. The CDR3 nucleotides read TGTGCCAGCAGCCATCGAACAGGGGGAACTTCTGGAAACACCATATATTTT. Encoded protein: CASSHRTGGTSGNTIYF.

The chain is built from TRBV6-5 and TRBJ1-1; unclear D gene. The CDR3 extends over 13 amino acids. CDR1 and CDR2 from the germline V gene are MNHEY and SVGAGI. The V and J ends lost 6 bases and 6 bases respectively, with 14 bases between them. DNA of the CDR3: TGTGCCAGCAGCGGAACGGAGAGGGCTGAAGCTTTCTTT. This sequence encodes CASSGTERAEAFF.

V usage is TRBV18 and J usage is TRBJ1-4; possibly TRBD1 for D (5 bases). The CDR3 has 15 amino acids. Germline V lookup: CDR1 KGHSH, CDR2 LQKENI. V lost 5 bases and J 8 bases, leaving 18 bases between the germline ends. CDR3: CASSTRALPQEKLFF. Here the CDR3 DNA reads TGTGCCAGCTCAACCAGGGCGCTACCCCAGGAAAAACTGTTTTTT. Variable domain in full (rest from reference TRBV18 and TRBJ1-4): NAGVMQNPRHLVRRRGQEARLRCSPMKGHSHVYWYRQLPEEGLKFMVYLQKENIIDESGMPKERFSAEFPKEGPSILRIQQVVRGDSAAYFCASSTRALPQEKLFFGSGTQLSVL.

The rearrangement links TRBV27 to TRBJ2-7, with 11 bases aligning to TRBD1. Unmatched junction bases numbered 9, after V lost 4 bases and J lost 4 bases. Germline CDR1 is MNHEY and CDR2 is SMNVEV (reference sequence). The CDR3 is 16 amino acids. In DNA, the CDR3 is TGTGCCAGCAGTTCCCACTCCGGGACAGGGGGGTACGAGCAGTACTTC. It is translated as CASSSHSGTGGYEQYF.

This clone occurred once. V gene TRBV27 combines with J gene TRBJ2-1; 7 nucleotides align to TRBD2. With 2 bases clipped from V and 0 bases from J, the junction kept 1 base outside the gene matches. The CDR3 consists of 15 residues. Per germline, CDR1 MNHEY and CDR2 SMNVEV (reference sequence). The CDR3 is CASSLRGDSYNEQFF. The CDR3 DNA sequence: TGTGCCAGCAGTTTACGGGGGGACTCCTACAATGAGCAGTTCTTC.

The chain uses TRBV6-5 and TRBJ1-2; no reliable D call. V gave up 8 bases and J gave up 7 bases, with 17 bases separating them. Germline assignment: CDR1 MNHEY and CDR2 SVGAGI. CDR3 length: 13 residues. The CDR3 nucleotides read TGTGCCAGCGTCGGGGAGGACCTCTCTGGCTACACCTTC. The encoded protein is CASVGEDLSGYTF.

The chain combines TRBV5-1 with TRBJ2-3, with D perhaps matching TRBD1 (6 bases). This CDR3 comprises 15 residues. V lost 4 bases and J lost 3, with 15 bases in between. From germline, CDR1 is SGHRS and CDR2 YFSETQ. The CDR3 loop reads CASSIQPGQTDTQYF. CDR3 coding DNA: TGCGCCAGCAGCATACAACCCGGACAGACAGATACGCAGTATTTT. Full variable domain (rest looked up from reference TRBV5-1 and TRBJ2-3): KAGVTQTPRYLIKTRGQQVTLSCSPISGHRSVSWYQQTPGQGLQFLFEYFSETQRNKGNFPGRFSGRQFSNSRSEMNVSTLELGDSALYLCASSIQPGQTDTQYFGPGTRLTVL.

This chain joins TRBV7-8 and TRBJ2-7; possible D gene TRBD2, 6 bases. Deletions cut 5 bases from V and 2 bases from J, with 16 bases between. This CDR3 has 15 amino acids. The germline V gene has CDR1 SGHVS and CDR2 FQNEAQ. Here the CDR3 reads CASSHGGAGTYEQYF. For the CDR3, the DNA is TGTGCCAGCAGCCACGGCGGGGCAGGGACCTACGAGCAGTACTTC.

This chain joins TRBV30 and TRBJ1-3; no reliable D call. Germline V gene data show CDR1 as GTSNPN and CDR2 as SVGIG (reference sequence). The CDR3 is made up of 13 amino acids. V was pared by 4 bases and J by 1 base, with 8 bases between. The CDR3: CAWTPGSGNTIYF. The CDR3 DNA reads TGTGCCTGGACCCCGGGGTCTGGAAACACCATATATTTT.

CDR3 coding DNA: TGTGCCAGCGCCCACCGGGGCTACGAGCAGTACTTC. Protein: CASAHRGYEQYF. The rearrangement links TRBV28 to TRBJ2-7, with D tentatively TRBD2 (5 bases). The germline V and J ends were trimmed by 8 bases and 3 bases, with 11 bases remaining between them. CDR3 length: 12 amino acids. Germline V gene data show CDR1 as MDHEN and CDR2 as SYDVKM.

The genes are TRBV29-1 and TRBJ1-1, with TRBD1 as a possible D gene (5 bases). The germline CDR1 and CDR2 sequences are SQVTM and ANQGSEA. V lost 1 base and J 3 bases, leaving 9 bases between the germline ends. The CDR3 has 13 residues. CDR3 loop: CSVEGVGDTEAFF. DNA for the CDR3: TGCAGCGTTGAAGGGGTAGGGGACACTGAAGCTTTCTTT. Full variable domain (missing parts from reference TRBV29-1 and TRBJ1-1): SAVISQKPSRDICQRGTSLTIQCQVDSQVTMMFWYRQQPGQSLTLIATANQGSEATYESGFVIDKFPISRPNLTFSTLTVSNMSPEDSSIYLCSVEGVGDTEAFFGQGTRLTVV.

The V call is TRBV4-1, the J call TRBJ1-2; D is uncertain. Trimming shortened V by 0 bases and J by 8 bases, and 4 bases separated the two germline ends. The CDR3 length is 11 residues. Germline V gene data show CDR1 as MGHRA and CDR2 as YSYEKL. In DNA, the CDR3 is TGCGCCAGCAGCCAAGATAGCGGCTACACCTTC. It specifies CASSQDSGYTF.

The CDR3 spells CASRKWTGGNEKLFF. The CDR3 DNA is TGTGCCAGCAGGAAGTGGACAGGGGGAAATGAAAAACTGTTTTTT. The V gene is TRBV7-8, the J gene TRBJ1-4, with 10 bases lining up with TRBD1. Germline assignment: CDR1 SGHVS and CDR2 FQNEAQ. Losses at the gene ends were 6 bases for V and 5 bases for J; bases not matched to a gene: 6. CDR3 length equals 15 residues.

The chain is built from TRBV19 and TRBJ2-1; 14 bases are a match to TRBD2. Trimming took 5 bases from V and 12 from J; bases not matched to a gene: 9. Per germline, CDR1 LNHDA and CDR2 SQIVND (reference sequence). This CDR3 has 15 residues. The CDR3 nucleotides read TGTGCCAGTAGTCTCCGACTAGCGGGGGGGCTTGGGCAGTTCTTC. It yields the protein CASSLRLAGGLGQFF.

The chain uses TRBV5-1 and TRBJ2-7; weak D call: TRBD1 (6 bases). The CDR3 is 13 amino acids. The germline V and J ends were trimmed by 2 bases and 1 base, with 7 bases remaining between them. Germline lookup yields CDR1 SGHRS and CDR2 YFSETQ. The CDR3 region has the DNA TGCGCCAGCAGCTTTACAGGGTCCTACGAGCAGTACTTC. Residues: CASSFTGSYEQYF.

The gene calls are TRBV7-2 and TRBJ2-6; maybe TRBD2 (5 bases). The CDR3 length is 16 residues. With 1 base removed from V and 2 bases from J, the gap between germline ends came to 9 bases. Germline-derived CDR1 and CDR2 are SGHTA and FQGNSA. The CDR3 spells CASSLERATGANVLTF. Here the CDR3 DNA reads TGTGCCAGCAGCTTAGAGAGGGCGACTGGGGCCAACGTCCTGACTTTC.

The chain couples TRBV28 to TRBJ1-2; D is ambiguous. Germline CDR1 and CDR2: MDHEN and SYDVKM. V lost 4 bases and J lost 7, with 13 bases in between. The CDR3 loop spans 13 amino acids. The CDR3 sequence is CASSSPSKRGYTF. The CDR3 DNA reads TGTGCCAGCAGTTCCCCAAGCAAGCGTGGCTACACCTTC.

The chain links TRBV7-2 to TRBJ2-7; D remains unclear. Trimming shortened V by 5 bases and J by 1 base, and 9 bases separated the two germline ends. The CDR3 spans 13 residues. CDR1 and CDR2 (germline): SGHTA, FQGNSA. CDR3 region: CASSPGLSYEQYF. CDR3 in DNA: TGTGCCAGCAGCCCAGGATTATCCTACGAGCAGTACTTC.

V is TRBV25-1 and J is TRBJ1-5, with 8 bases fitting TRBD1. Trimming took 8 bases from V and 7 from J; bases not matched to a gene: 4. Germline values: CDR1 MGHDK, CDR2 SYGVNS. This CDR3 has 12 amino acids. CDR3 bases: TGTGCCAGCGGACAGGGAGTCCAGCCCCAGCATTTT. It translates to CASGQGVQPQHF.

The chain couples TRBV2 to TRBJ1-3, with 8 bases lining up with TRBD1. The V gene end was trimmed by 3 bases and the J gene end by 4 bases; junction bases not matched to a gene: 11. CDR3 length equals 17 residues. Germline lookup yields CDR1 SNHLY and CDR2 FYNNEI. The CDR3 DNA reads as TGTGCCAGCAGTGAGGACAGGGTTTCTCTGGGGGGAAACACCATATATTTT. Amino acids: CASSEDRVSLGGNTIYF.

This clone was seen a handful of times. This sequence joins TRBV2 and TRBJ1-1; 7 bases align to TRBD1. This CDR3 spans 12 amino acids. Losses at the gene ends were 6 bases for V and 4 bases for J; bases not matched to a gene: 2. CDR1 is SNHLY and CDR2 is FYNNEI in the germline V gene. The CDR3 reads CASRGTVTEAFF. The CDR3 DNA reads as TGTGCCAGCAGGGGGACAGTCACTGAAGCTTTCTTT. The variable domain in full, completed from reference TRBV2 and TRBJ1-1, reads EPEVTQTPSHQVTQMGQEVILRCVPISNHLYFYWYRQILGQKVEFLVSFYNNEISEKSEIFDDQFSVERPDGSNFTLKIRSTKLEDSAMYFCASRGTVTEAFFGQGTRLTVV.

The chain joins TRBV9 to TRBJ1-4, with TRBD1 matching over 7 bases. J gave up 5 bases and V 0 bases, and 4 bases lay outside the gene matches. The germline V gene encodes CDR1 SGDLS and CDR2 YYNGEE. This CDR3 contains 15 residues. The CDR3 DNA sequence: TGTGCCAGCAGCGTAGAAGGGACAGTAAATGAAAAACTGTTTTTT. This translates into CASSVEGTVNEKLFF.

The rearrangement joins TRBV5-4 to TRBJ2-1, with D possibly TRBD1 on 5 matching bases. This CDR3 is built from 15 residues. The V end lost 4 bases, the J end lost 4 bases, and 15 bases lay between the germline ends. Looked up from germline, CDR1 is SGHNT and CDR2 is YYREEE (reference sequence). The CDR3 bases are TGTGCCAGCAGCACCCTGGACAATCTTTACAATGAGCAGTTCTTC. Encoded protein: CASSTLDNLYNEQFF.

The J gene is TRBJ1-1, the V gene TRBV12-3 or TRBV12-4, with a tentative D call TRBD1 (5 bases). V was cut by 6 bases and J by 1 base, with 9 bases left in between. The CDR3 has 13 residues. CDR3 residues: CASRAQENTEAFF. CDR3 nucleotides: TGTGCCAGCAGGGCACAGGAGAACACTGAAGCTTTCTTT.

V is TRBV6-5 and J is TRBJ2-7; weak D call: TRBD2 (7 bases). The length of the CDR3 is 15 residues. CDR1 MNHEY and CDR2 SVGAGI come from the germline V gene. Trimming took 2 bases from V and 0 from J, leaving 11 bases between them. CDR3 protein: CASSYRGGSSYEQYF. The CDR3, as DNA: TGTGCCAGCAGTTACAGGGGGGGGAGCTCCTACGAGCAGTACTTC.

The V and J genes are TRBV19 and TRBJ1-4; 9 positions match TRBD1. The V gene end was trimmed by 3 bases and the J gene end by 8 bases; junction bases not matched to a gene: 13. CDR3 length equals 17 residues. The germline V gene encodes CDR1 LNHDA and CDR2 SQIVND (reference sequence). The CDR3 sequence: CASSIRYRGTGREKLFF. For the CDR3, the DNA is TGTGCCAGTAGTATCAGGTATCGGGGGACAGGGCGAGAAAAACTGTTTTTT.

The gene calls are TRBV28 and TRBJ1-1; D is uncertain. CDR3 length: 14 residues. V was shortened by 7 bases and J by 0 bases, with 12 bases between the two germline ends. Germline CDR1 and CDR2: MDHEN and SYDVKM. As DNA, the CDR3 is TGTGCCAGCATACAGATCACCTTGAACACTGAAGCTTTCTTT. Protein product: CASIQITLNTEAFF.

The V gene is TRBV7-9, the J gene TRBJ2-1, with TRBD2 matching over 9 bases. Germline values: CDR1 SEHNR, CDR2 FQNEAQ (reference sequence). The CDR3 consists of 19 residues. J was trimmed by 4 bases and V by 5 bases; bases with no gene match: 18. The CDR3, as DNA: TGTGCCAGCAGCCCAACCCCTGGACTAGCGATAGACTCTTACAATGAGCAGTTCTTC. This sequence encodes CASSPTPGLAIDSYNEQFF.

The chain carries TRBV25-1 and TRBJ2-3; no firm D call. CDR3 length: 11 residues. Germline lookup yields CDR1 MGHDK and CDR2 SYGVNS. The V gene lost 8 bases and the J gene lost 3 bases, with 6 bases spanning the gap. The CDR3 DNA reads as TGTGCCAGCTCCCTAACAGATACGCAGTATTTT. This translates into CASSLTDTQYF. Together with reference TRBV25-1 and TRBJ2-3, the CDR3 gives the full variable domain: EADIYQTPRYLVIGTGKKITLECSQTMGHDKMYWYQQDPGMELHLIHYSYGVNSTEKGDLSSESTVSRIRTEHFPLTLESARPSHTSQYLCASSLTDTQYFGPGTRLTVL.